This TCR beta chain was sequenced for a study of post-analysis software for immune sequencing data. Turning to this clonotype: Its antigen is as yet unknown. Relative to the germline gene, one junction end is altered; a read error may explain this.

Study outcomes and limitations: Elevated frequency relative to controls characterized roughly five TRBV segments in patients, TRBV5-6, TRBV5-1 and TRBV20-1 among them.

The germline gives CDR1 SGHDN, CDR2 FVKESK. CDR3 length: 13 residues. TCR beta cDNA libraries included unique molecular identifiers. MiXCR, applied by TCRdb to the PCR reads, yields one record per CDR3 protein. The sample gives 650,000 to 850,000 distinct CDR3 sequences, about 53% of which show up once; around 4.5% is in the top ten. This TCR was recovered from a girl aged 5 to 17 with multiple sclerosis. The chain is built from TRBV14 and TRBJ2-4; weak D call: TRBD2 (5 bases). Sequencing was performed on blood. This CDR3 reads CPSSQDLGIVQYF. The CDR3 DNA sequence: TGTCCCAGCAGCCAAGATCTCGGGATAGTTCAGTACTTC.